One and the same sample provided the 30 T cell receptor beta chains below, sequenced in a study of blood T cell repertoires in COVID-19. Data came from immunoSEQ multiplex PCR; TCRdb stores just in-frame clones and leaves some out. This sample has about 130,000 clones, with more than 70% found just once. The sample comprised peripheral blood. The source of these receptors is a woman between 25 and 40 years old who had recovered from COVID-19.

In its sample, this clone was seen once. The chain couples TRBV18 to TRBJ2-7; 8 bases are a match to TRBD1. This CDR3 contains 15 residues. The germline CDR1 and CDR2 sequences are KGHSH and LQKENI. V lost 1 base to trimming and J lost 0 bases; unmatched junction nucleotides: 2. The CDR3 coding sequence is TGTGCCAGCTCACCACGGGACAGGAACTCCTACGAGCAGTACTTC. Translating it yields CASSPRDRNSYEQYF. The full variable domain, in which reference TRBV18 and TRBJ2-7 provide the parts outside the CDR3, is NAGVMQNPRHLVRRRGQEARLRCSPMKGHSHVYWYRQLPEEGLKFMVYLQKENIIDESGMPKERFSAEFPKEGPSILRIQQVVRGDSAAYFCASSPRDRNSYEQYFGPGTRLTVT.

CDR3 in amino acids: CAIRQGTGEETQYF. The CDR3, as DNA: TGTGCCATCCGACAGGGGACGGGGGAAGAGACCCAGTACTTC. This chain uses TRBV10-3 with TRBJ2-5, with 8 bases that match TRBD1. V shed 8 bases and J 3 bases; nucleotides not matched to a gene: 8. Germline CDR1 ENHRY, CDR2 SYGVKD. This CDR3 is built from 14 residues.

The J gene is TRBJ1-2, the V gene TRBV6-1; perhaps TRBD1 as D (5 bases). The V gene's germline CDR1 is MNHNS and CDR2 SASEGT. The CDR3 is 14 residues long. V was shortened by 0 bases and J by 4 bases, with 9 bases between the two germline ends. The CDR3 reads CASSEAGLPYGYTF. In DNA, the CDR3 is TGTGCCAGCAGTGAAGCGGGACTACCCTATGGCTACACCTTC.

This sequence joins TRBV28 and TRBJ2-7; 8 nucleotides match TRBD1. Germline CDR1 reads MDHEN; CDR2 reads SYDVKM. The CDR3 extends over 14 amino acids. J was trimmed by 7 bases and V by 3 bases; bases with no gene match: 8. The CDR3 here is CASSFRGRGREQYF. The CDR3 nucleotides are TGTGCCAGCAGTTTTCGGGGCAGGGGGCGTGAGCAGTACTTC. Combining the CDR3 with reference TRBV28 and TRBJ2-7 gives the whole variable domain DVKVTQSSRYLVKRTGEKVFLECVQDMDHENMFWYRQDPGLGLRLIYFSYDVKMKEKGDIPEGYSVSREKKERFSLILESASTNQTSMYLCASSFRGRGREQYFGPGTRLTVT.

The chain carries TRBV18 and TRBJ1-3; a weak D match, TRBD1 (6 bases). Deletions cut 3 bases from V and 0 bases from J, with 12 bases between. CDR1 KGHSH and CDR2 LQKENI come from the germline V gene. The CDR3 is 16 residues long. The CDR3 coding sequence is TGTGCCAGCTCACCTAACGGACAGACCTCTGGAAACACCATATATTTT. The encoded protein is CASSPNGQTSGNTIYF.

This clone occurred a few times. The V and J genes are TRBV3-1 (or the pseudogene TRBV3-2) and TRBJ2-7, with 9 bases identical to TRBD1. The J segment lost 3 bases and the V segment lost 5 bases, leaving 8 bases of the junction unmatched. The germline V gene has CDR1 LGHDT and CDR2 YNNKEL (reference sequence). The length of the CDR3 is 15 residues. The CDR3 region has the DNA TGTGCCAGCAGCGAGGGGGACAGGGCAGGCTACGAGCAGTACTTC. It codes for CASSEGDRAGYEQYF.

The sample holds a few counts of this clone. The CDR3 region is CATQFRGRHEKLFF. CDR3 DNA: TGTGCCACCCAATTTAGGGGCCGCCATGAAAAACTGTTTTTT. This chain connects TRBV15 to TRBJ1-4; the D gene is possibly TRBD1 (5 bases). The CDR3 sequence is 14 residues long. CDR1 is LNHNV and CDR2 is YYDKDF in the germline V gene (reference sequence). V was shortened by 8 bases and J by 6 bases, with 16 bases between the two germline ends.

The rearrangement joins TRBV3-1 (or the pseudogene TRBV3-2) to TRBJ2-5; 10 bases line up with TRBD2. V was clipped by 2 bases and J by 2 bases; unmatched bases: 5. Germline V gene data show CDR1 as LGHDT and CDR2 as YNNKEL (reference sequence). The CDR3 consists of 16 residues. The chain's CDR3 is CASSQWLAGAQETQYF. Written as DNA, the CDR3 is TGTGCCAGCAGCCAATGGCTAGCGGGGGCACAAGAGACCCAGTACTTC.

The V gene is TRBV27, the J gene TRBJ1-2, with 8 bases that match TRBD1. Looked up from germline, CDR1 is MNHEY and CDR2 is SMNVEV (reference sequence). The junction had 5 bases not matched to a gene; V was cut back by 6 bases and J by 8 bases. The CDR3 is 12 amino acids. The CDR3 reads CASRVGQGGYTF. CDR3 in DNA: TGTGCCAGCAGGGTCGGACAGGGAGGCTACACCTTC.

This chain connects TRBV18 to TRBJ2-5; D possibly corresponds to TRBD1 (5 bases). This CDR3 spans 16 amino acids. Germline V gene sequence: CDR1 KGHSH, CDR2 LQKENI. V lost 0 bases to trimming and J lost 4 bases, with 15 bases between them. The CDR3 is CASSPPWGQAGETQYF. The CDR3 region has the DNA TGTGCCAGCTCACCACCGTGGGGCCAGGCAGGAGAGACCCAGTACTTC.

In nucleotides, the CDR3 is TGTGCCAGCAGCTCCGTGGGGCACGCTCCCCCCGGGGAGCTGTTTTTT. It is translated as CASSSVGHAPPGELFF. This sequence joins TRBV13 and TRBJ2-2, with a tentative D call TRBD1 (5 bases). Deletions cut 4 bases from V and 6 bases from J, with 18 bases between. CDR3 length: 16 residues. Germline CDR1 reads PRHDT; CDR2 reads FYEKMQ (reference sequence).

The chain uses TRBV5-1 and TRBJ2-5, with D uncertain. The CDR3 extends over 15 amino acids. Trimming cost V 4 bases and J 5 bases, with 18 bases left between them. The germline gives CDR1 SGHRS, CDR2 YFSETQ. The CDR3 loop reads CASSEEPLGTETQYF. As DNA, the CDR3 is TGCGCCAGCAGCGAAGAGCCGCTAGGAACCGAGACCCAGTACTTC.

J is TRBJ1-2 and V is TRBV15; possibly TRBD1 for D (5 bases). V was trimmed by 0 bases and J by 3 bases, leaving 14 bases between them. The germline CDR1 and CDR2 sequences are LNHNV and YYDKDF (reference sequence). This CDR3 comprises 16 residues. The DNA of the CDR3 is TGTGCCACCAGCAGAGATAAGGACCCGGGGGACTATGGCTACACCTTC. Its protein product is CATSRDKDPGDYGYTF.

The rearrangement links TRBV5-1 to TRBJ1-1, with a weak D call TRBD1 (6 bases). The CDR3 spans 15 residues. Trimming pared 3 bases from V and 4 bases from J, leaving 16 bases between. Germline-derived CDR1 and CDR2 are SGHRS and YFSETQ. DNA of the CDR3: TGCGCCAGCAGCTCAGACCCACAGGGTGCCACTGAAGCTTTCTTT. Its protein product is CASSSDPQGATEAFF.

The chain has TRBV3-1 (or the pseudogene TRBV3-2) and TRBJ1-1; the match to TRBD1 covers 9 bases. J lost 5 bases, V lost 5 bases, and 3 bases had no gene match. The CDR3 runs to 13 residues. Germline CDR1 reads LGHDT; CDR2 reads YNNKEL (reference sequence). DNA of the CDR3: TGTGCCAGCAGCGCACAGGGGGCGACTGAAGCTTTCTTT. This gives the protein CASSAQGATEAFF.

This clone was seen just once. J is TRBJ1-2 and V is TRBV12-3 or TRBV12-4; the match to TRBD1 covers 7 bases. The ends lost 5 bases at V and 5 bases at J; junction bases unmatched: 5. This CDR3 contains 13 residues. CDR3 in DNA: TGTGCCAGCAGTGTGGGGACAGTTTATGGCTACACCTTC. This codes for CASSVGTVYGYTF.

The rearrangement links TRBV2 to TRBJ2-7; possibly TRBD1 for D (6 bases). CDR3 length: 14 amino acids. The germline V gene has CDR1 SNHLY and CDR2 FYNNEI. V lost 6 bases and J 3 bases, leaving 15 bases between the germline ends. The chain's CDR3 is CASSYVARGYEQYF. For the CDR3, the DNA is TGTGCCAGCAGCTACGTGGCCAGGGGCTACGAGCAGTACTTC.

The chain has TRBV7-3 and TRBJ2-1; 12 positions match TRBD2. This CDR3 region has 18 residues. Trimming took 5 bases from V and 12 from J; bases not matched to a gene: 20. Germline-derived CDR1 and CDR2 are SGHTA and FQGTGA. The CDR3 sequence: CASSPGTSGPALVHGQFF. In DNA, the CDR3 is TGTGCCAGCAGCCCCGGGACTAGCGGGCCGGCGCTTGTACATGGGCAGTTCTTC.

The gene calls are TRBV10-3 and TRBJ2-5, with TRBD1 identical over 7 bases. CDR3 length: 14 residues. J gave up 5 bases and V 3 bases, and 6 bases lay outside the gene matches. Germline values: CDR1 ENHRY, CDR2 SYGVKD. CDR3 nucleotide sequence: TGTGCCATCAGTGATCAAGGGGGCTGGGAGACCCAGTACTTC. Translated: CAISDQGGWETQYF.

The V and J genes are TRBV5-4 and TRBJ2-5, with 7 nucleotides matching TRBD2. V gave up 6 bases and J gave up 5 bases; unmatched junction bases: 16. From germline, CDR1 is SGHNT and CDR2 YYREEE (reference sequence). The CDR3 sequence is 16 residues long. The CDR3 bases are TGTGCCAGCACTTCACGTCCTAGCGGAGGCGGGGAGACCCAGTACTTC. As protein: CASTSRPSGGGETQYF.

This chain links TRBV19 with TRBJ1-3, with D possibly matching TRBD1 (5 bases). The CDR3 extends over 15 amino acids. Trimming removed 6 bases from V and 0 bases from J, with 12 bases in between. From germline, CDR1 is LNHDA and CDR2 SQIVND (reference sequence). CDR3 amino acids: CASRESGVSGNTIYF. The CDR3 DNA sequence: TGTGCCAGTAGAGAATCGGGGGTCTCTGGAAACACCATATATTTT. Full variable domain (remainder filled in from reference TRBV19 and TRBJ1-3): DGGITQSPKYLFRKEGQNVTLSCEQNLNHDAMYWYRQDPGQGLRLIYYSQIVNDFQKGDIAEGYSVSREKKESFPLTVTSAQKNPTAFYLCASRESGVSGNTIYFGEGSWLTVV.

This clone was seen a few times. This chain joins TRBV5-1 and TRBJ2-7, with TRBD1 as a possible D gene (5 bases). The germline CDR1 and CDR2 sequences are SGHRS and YFSETQ. Trimming removed 1 base from V and 5 bases from J, with 16 bases in between. The CDR3 runs 15 residues. The CDR3: CASSLSLAAQDEQYF. The DNA for the CDR3 is TGCGCCAGCAGCTTGTCCTTAGCTGCACAGGACGAGCAGTACTTC.

CDR3 region: CASSADRNTEAFF. The CDR3 DNA follows: TGTGCCAGCAGCGCGGACAGGAACACTGAAGCTTTCTTT. This chain links TRBV3-1 (or the pseudogene TRBV3-2) with TRBJ1-1; TRBD1 is a possible D gene (6 bases). This CDR3 is 13 amino acids long. Germline-derived CDR1 and CDR2 are LGHDT and YNNKEL (reference sequence). V lost 5 bases and J 1 base, leaving 8 bases between the germline ends.

V and J are TRBV9 and TRBJ1-1; D is possibly TRBD1 (6 bases). This CDR3 is 15 amino acids long. Trimming stripped 3 bases from V and 3 bases from J, with 15 bases between. Germline CDR1 SGDLS, CDR2 YYNGEE. The CDR3 here is CASSAQDRRYTEAFF. The CDR3 DNA is TGTGCCAGCAGCGCCCAGGACAGAAGATACACTGAAGCTTTCTTT.

The rearrangement uses TRBV23-1 and TRBJ2-7; D is uncertain. TRBV23-1 is an ORF for which the function is uncertain. CDR3 length: 15 residues. Between the trimmed V and J ends, which lost 1 base and 4 bases, there was a span of 14 bases. The CDR3 spells CASSQCSFRRYEQYF. CDR3 sequence (DNA): TGCGCCAGCAGTCAATGTTCTTTCCGCCGGTACGAGCAGTACTTC.

The rearrangement links TRBV7-2 to TRBJ1-3; 10 nucleotides agree with TRBD1. Germline V lookup: CDR1 SGHTA, CDR2 FQGNSA. The CDR3 is 15 residues long. V was clipped by 5 bases and J by 8 bases; unmatched bases: 9. This chain's CDR3 is CASSTIWDRGHTIYF. The CDR3 region has the DNA TGTGCCAGCAGCACAATCTGGGACAGGGGACACACCATATATTTT.

V gene TRBV27 combines with J gene TRBJ1-5; 7 bases map to TRBD1. The CDR3 is 15 amino acids. CDR1 is MNHEY and CDR2 is SMNVEV in the germline V gene (reference sequence). With 6 bases clipped from V and 4 bases from J, the junction kept 9 bases outside the gene matches. CDR3 amino acids: CASRAGTVGNQPQHF. For the CDR3, the DNA is TGTGCCAGCAGAGCCGGGACAGTAGGTAATCAGCCCCAGCATTTT.

J is TRBJ1-5 and V is TRBV6-5, with 8 positions matching TRBD1. With V trimmed by 10 bases and J by 1 base, 9 bases remained unmatched. The CDR3 is 15 amino acids. Germline assignment: CDR1 MNHEY and CDR2 SVGAGI. The CDR3 nucleotides are TGTGCCACCACTTTCAGGACAGGGAGCAATCAGCCCCAGCATTTT. Protein sequence: CATTFRTGSNQPQHF.

V usage is TRBV18 and J usage is TRBJ1-4; D not resolved. CDR1 and CDR2 from the germline V gene are KGHSH and LQKENI. This CDR3 contains 14 residues. V was cut by 3 bases and J by 3 bases, with 8 bases left in between. CDR3 sequence reads: CASSPEWSNEKLFF. The CDR3 nucleotides read TGTGCCAGCTCACCTGAGTGGTCTAATGAAAAACTGTTTTTT.

This clone was counted a few times. The chain recombines TRBV5-4 with TRBJ1-2, with 9 bases identical to TRBD1. Germline assignment: CDR1 SGHNT and CDR2 YYREEE (reference sequence). The CDR3 is 16 residues long. J gave up 8 bases and V 2 bases, and 13 bases lay outside the gene matches. The CDR3 DNA is TGTGCCAGCAGCTTAACCTCCGGGACAGGGCGCAAAGGCTACACCTTC. It codes for CASSLTSGTGRKGYTF.